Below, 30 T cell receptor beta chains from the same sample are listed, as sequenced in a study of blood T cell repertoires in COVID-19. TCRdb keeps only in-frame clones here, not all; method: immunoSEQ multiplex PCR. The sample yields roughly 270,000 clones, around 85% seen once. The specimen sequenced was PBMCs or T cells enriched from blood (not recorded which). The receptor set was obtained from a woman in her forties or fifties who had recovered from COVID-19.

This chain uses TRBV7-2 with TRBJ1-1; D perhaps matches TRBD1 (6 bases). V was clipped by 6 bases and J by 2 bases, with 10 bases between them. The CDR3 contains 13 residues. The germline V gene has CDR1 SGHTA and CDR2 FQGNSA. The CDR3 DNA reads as TGTGCCAGCAGTCAGGGGCACAACACTGAAGCTTTCTTT. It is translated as CASSQGHNTEAFF.

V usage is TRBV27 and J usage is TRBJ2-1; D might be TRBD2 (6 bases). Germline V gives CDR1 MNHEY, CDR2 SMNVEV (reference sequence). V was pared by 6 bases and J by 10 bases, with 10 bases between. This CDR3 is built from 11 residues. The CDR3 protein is CASSWGVEQFF. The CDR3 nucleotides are TGTGCCAGCAGCTGGGGGGTAGAGCAGTTCTTC.

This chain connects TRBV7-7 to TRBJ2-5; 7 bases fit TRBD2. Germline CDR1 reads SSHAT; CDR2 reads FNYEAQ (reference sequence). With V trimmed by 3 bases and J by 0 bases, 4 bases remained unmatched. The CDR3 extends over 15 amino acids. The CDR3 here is CASSLGLADQETQYF. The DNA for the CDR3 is TGTGCCAGCAGCTTGGGTCTAGCGGACCAAGAGACCCAGTACTTC.

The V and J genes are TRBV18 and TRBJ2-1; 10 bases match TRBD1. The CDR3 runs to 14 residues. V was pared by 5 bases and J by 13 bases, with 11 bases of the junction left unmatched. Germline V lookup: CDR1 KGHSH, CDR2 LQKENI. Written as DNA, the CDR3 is TGTGCCAGCTCATTAATGGACAGGGGGGACCGACAGTTCTTC. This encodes CASSLMDRGDRQFF.

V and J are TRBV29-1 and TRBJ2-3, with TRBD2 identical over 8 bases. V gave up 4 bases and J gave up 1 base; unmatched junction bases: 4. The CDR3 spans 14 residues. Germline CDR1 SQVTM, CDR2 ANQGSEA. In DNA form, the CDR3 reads TGCAGCGTTGTTCGGGGGGGTGGCACAGATACGCAGTATTTT. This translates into CSVVRGGGTDTQYF.

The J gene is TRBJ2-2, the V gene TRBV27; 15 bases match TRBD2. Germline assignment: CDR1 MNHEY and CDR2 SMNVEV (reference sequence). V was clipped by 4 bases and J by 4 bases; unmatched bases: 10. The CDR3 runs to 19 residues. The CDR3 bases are TGTGCCAGCAGTTACACGGGACTAGCGGGAGGCGTTACCACCGGGGAGCTGTTTTTT. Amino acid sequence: CASSYTGLAGGVTTGELFF.

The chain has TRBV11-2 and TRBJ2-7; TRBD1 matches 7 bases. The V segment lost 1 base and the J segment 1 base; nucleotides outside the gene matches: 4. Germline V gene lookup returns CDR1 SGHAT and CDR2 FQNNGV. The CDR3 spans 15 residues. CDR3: CASSLGQGRSYEQYF. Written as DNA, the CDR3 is TGTGCCAGCAGCTTAGGACAGGGTAGGTCCTACGAGCAGTACTTC.

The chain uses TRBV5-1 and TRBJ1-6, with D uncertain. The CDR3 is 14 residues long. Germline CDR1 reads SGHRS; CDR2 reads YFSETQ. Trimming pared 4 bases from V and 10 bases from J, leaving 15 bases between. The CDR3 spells CASSPGLEGSPLHF. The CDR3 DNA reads TGCGCCAGCAGCCCAGGACTGGAAGGATCACCCCTCCACTTT.

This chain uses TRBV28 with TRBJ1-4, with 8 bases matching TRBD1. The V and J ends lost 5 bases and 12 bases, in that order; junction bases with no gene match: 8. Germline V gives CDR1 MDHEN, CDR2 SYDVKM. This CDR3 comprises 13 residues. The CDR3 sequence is CASSPRLDRELFF. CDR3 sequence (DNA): TGTGCCAGCAGTCCTCGCCTGGACAGGGAACTGTTTTTT. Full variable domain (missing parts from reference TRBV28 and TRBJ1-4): DVKVTQSSRYLVKRTGEKVFLECVQDMDHENMFWYRQDPGLGLRLIYFSYDVKMKEKGDIPEGYSVSREKKERFSLILESASTNQTSMYLCASSPRLDRELFFGSGTQLSVL.

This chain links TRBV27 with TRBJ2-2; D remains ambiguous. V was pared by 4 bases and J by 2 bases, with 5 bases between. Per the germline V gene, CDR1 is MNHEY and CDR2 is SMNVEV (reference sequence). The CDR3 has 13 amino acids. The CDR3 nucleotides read TGTGCCAGCAGTTCTCTTAACACCGGGGAGCTGTTTTTT. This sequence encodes CASSSLNTGELFF.

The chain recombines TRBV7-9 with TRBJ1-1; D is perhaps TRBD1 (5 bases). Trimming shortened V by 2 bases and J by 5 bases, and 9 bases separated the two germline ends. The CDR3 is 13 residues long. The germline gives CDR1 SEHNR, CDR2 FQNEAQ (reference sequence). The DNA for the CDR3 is TGTGCCAGCAGCTTAAGGGGAGGAACTGAAGCTTTCTTT. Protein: CASSLRGGTEAFF.

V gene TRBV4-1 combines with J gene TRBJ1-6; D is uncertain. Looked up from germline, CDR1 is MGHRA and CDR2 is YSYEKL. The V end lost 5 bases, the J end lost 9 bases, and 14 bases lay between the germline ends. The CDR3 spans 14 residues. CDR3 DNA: TGCGCCAGCAGCTTCGACATGATTCGTTCACCCCTCCACTTT. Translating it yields CASSFDMIRSPLHF.

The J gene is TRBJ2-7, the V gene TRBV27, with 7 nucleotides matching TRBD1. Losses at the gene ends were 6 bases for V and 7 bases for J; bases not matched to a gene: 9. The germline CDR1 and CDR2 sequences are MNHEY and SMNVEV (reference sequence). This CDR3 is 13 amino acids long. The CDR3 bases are TGTGCCAGCAGCTATAGACAGGGATGGGAGCAGTACTTC. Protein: CASSYRQGWEQYF.

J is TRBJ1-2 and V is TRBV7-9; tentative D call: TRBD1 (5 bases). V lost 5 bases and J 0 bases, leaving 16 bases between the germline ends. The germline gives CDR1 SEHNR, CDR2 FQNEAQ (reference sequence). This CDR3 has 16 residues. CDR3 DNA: TGTGCCAGCAGCCCCGAGGGACTCCCAGCTAACTATGGCTACACCTTC. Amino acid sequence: CASSPEGLPANYGYTF.

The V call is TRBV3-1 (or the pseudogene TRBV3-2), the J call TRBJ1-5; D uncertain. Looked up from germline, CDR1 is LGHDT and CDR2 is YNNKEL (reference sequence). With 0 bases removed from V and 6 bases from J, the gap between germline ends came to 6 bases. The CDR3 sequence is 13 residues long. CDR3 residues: CASSQERGQPQHF. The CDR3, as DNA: TGTGCCAGCAGCCAAGAACGGGGTCAGCCCCAGCATTTT.

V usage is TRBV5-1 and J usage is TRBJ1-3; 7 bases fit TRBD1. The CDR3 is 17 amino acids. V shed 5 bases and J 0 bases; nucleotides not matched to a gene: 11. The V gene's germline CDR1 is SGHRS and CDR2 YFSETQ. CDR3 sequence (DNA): TGCGCCAGCAGGGGTCCCGGGACAGCGAGCTCTGGAAACACCATATATTTT. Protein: CASRGPGTASSGNTIYF.

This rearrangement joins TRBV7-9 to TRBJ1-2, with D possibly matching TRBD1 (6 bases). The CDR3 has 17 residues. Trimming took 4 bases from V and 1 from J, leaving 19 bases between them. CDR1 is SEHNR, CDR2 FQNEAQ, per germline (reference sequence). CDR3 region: CASSSVEHRAFNYGYTF. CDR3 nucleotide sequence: TGTGCCAGCAGCTCCGTAGAACACAGGGCTTTTAACTATGGCTACACCTTC.

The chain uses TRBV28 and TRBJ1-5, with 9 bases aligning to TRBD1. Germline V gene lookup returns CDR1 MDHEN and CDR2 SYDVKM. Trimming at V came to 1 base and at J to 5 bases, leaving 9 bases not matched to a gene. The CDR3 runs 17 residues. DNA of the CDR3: TGTGCCAGCAGTTTATTCTCCGGGACAGGGCGGTATCAGCCCCAGCATTTT. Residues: CASSLFSGTGRYQPQHF.

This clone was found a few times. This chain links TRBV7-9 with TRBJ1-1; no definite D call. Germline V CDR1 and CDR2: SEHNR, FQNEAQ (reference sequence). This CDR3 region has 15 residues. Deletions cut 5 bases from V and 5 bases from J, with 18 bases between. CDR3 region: CASSPPGIVWTEAFF. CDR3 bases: TGTGCCAGCAGCCCGCCGGGGATTGTATGGACTGAAGCTTTCTTT. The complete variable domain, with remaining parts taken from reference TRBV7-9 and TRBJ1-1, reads DTGVSQNPRHKITKRGQNVTFRCDPISEHNRLYWYRQTLGQGPEFLTYFQNEAQLEKSRLLSDRFSAERPKGSFSTLEIQRTEQGDSAMYLCASSPPGIVWTEAFFGQGTRLTVV.

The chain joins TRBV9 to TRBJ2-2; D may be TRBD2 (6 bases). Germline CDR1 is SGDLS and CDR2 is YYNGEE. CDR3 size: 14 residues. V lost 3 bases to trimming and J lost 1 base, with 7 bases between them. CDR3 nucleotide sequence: TGTGCCAGCAGCGCGACTAGGAACACCGGGGAGCTGTTTTTT. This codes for CASSATRNTGELFF. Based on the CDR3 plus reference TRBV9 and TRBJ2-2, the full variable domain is DSGVTQTPKHLITATGQRVTLRCSPRSGDLSVYWYQQSLDQGLQFLIQYYNGEERAKGNILERFSAQQFPDLHSELNLSSLELGDSALYFCASSATRNTGELFFGEGSRLTVL.

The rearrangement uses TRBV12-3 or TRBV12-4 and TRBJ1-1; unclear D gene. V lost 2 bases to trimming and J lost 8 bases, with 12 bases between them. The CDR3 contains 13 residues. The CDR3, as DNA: TGTGCCAGCAGTTTATTGGACTTACCCGAAGCTTTCTTT. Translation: CASSLLDLPEAFF.

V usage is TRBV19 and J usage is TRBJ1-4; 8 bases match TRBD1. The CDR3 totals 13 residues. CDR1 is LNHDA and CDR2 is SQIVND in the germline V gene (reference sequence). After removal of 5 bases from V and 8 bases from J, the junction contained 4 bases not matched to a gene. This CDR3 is CASSGRQGEKLFF. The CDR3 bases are TGTGCCAGTAGTGGGAGACAGGGGGAAAAACTGTTTTTT.

The CDR3 DNA is TGTGCCAGCAGTTTAATGCGAAATGAAAAACTGTTTTTT. This gives the protein CASSLMRNEKLFF. The V gene is TRBV12-3 or TRBV12-4, the J gene TRBJ1-4; no clear D gene. CDR3 length equals 13 residues. Deletions cut 2 bases from V and 5 bases from J, with 6 bases between.

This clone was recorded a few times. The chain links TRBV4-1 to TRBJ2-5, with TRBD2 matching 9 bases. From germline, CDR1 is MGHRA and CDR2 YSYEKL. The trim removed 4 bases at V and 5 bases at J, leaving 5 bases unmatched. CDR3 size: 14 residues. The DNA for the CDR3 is TGCGCCAGCAGCCCGGGACTAGCTTCGGAGACCCAGTACTTC. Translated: CASSPGLASETQYF.

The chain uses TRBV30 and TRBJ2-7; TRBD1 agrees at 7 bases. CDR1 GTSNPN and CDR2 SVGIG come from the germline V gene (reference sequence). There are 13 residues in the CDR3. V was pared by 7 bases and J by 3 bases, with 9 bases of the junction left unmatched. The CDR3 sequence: CAYTGTALYEQYF. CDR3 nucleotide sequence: TGTGCCTACACCGGGACAGCCCTCTACGAGCAGTACTTC.

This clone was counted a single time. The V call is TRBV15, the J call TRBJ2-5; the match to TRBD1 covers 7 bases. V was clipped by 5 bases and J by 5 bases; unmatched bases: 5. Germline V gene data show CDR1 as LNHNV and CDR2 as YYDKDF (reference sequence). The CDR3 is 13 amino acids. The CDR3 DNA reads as TGTGCCACCAGCGACAGGGTACGGGAGACCCAGTACTTC. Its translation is CATSDRVRETQYF.

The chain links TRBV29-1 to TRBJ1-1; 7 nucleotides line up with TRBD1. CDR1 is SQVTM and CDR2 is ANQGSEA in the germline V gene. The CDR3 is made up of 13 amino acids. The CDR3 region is CTLANYRGTEAFF. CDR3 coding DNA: TGCACTTTGGCTAATTACAGGGGAACTGAAGCTTTCTTT. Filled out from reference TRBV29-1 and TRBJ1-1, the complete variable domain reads SAVISQKPSRDICQRGTSLTIQCQVDSQVTMMFWYRQQPGQSLTLIATANQGSEATYESGFVIDKFPISRPNLTFSTLTVSNMSPEDSSIYLCTLANYRGTEAFFGQGTRLTVV.

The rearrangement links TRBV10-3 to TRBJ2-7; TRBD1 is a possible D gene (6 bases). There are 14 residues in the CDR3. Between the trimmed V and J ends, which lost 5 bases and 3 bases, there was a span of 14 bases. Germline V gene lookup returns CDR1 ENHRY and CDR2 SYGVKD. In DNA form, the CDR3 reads TGTGCCATCAGTAGCGCAGGGGAAGGCTACGAGCAGTACTTC. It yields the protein CAISSAGEGYEQYF.

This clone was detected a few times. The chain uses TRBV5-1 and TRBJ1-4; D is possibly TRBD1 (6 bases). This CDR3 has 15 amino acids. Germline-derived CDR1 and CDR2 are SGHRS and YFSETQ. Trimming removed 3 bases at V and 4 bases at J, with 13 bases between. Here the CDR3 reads CASSYGGGSNEKLFF. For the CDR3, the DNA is TGCGCCAGCAGCTATGGGGGCGGAAGTAATGAAAAACTGTTTTTT.

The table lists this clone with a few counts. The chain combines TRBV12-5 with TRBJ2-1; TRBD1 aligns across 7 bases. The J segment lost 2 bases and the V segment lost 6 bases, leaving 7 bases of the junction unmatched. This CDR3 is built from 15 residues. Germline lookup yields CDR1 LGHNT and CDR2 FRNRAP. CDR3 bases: TGTGCTAGTGGCCGGGGACAGAGAACCTACAATGAGCAGTTCTTC. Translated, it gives CASGRGQRTYNEQFF.